The 22 T cell receptor beta chains listed next were all sequenced from one sample in a study of T cells in Graves' hyperthyroidism and ophthalmopathy. Researchers took RNA transcripts and amplified the TCR beta CDR3 regions from them. The HTBI primer set was used in a first-round RT-PCR of the TCR CDR3. TCRdb redid the calling of the multiplex PCR reads with MiXCR, one entry per CDR3 protein. The data contain some 620,000 distinct CDR3 sequences, 15% to 20% of them singletons. Sequencing input: blood. These receptors all stem from a woman in her twenties or thirties with Graves' hyperthyroidism.

The table lists this clonotype with many counts. This chain uses TRBV10-3 with TRBJ2-3; 8 nucleotides line up with TRBD2. From germline, CDR1 is ENHRY and CDR2 SYGVKD. The CDR3 length is 14 residues. The junction had 3 bases not matched to a gene; V was cut back by 5 bases and J by 2 bases. The CDR3 DNA reads TGTGCCATCAGTAAACTAGCGGTCACAGATACGCAGTATTTT. Protein sequence: CAISKLAVTDTQYF.

The rearrangement links TRBV20-1 to TRBJ2-4, with D unclear. V shed 3 bases and J shed 0 bases, with 6 bases lying between them. The CDR3 contains 13 residues. The germline CDR1 and CDR2 sequences are DFQATT and SNEGSKA (reference sequence). DNA of the CDR3: TGCAGTGCTAGCGACATAGCCAAAAACATTCAGTACTTC. It codes for CSASDIAKNIQYF.

This clonotype was found many times. The chain combines TRBV11-3 with TRBJ2-7; D is unresolved. Germline V CDR1 and CDR2: SGHNT, YENEEA. The CDR3 has 14 residues. V lost 5 bases, J lost 0 bases, and 11 bases lay in between. CDR3 in amino acids: CASSPLRSSYEQYF. The DNA for the CDR3 is TGTGCCAGCAGCCCCCTGCGTTCCTCCTACGAGCAGTACTTC.

The chain carries TRBV7-2 and TRBJ2-3; maybe TRBD2 (5 bases). The CDR3 is 17 residues long. Germline CDR1 reads SGHTA; CDR2 reads FQGNSA. The V gene lost 4 bases and the J gene lost 4 bases, with 21 bases spanning the gap. Written as DNA, the CDR3 is TGTGCCAGCAGCTCCGAATCGTTGGTCGCGGGTGCAGATACGCAGTATTTT. The encoded protein is CASSSESLVAGADTQYF.

This clonotype was counted between two and nine times. This rearrangement joins TRBV5-1 to TRBJ2-7; 9 nucleotides line up with TRBD1. The CDR3 consists of 16 residues. CDR1 SGHRS and CDR2 YFSETQ come from the germline V gene. With V trimmed by 0 bases and J by 1 base, 5 bases remained unmatched. CDR3 residues: CASSLAPTGGSYEQYF. As DNA, the CDR3 is TGCGCCAGCAGCTTGGCCCCGACAGGGGGATCCTACGAGCAGTACTTC.

Notes on this clonotype: This may be a read error: a much more frequent sequence differs by one nucleotide. The CDR3 nucleotides read TGCAGTGCCGGTAGCGGGAGTATCTCCTACGAGCAGTGCTTC. Translation: CSAGSGSISYEQCF. The rearrangement uses TRBV20-1 and TRBJ2-7; 9 bases align to TRBD2. This CDR3 is 14 amino acids long. Germline CDR1 and CDR2: DFQATT and SNEGSKA (reference sequence).

The chain uses TRBV27 and TRBJ2-7; TRBD2 aligns across 8 bases. The V segment lost 0 bases and the J segment 4 bases; nucleotides outside the gene matches: 5. Germline V gene lookup returns CDR1 MNHEY and CDR2 SMNVEV (reference sequence). The CDR3 consists of 15 residues. CDR3 sequence (DNA): TGTGCCAGCAGTTTATCACGGACTAGCAAGTACGAGCAGTACTTC. It codes for CASSLSRTSKYEQYF.

V is TRBV20-1 and J is TRBJ2-7; 10 bases line up with TRBD1. V dropped 1 base and J dropped 3; count of bases not matched to a gene: 3. The germline gives CDR1 DFQATT, CDR2 SNEGSKA (reference sequence). The CDR3 is made up of 14 amino acids. CDR3 amino acids: CSARGDRGFYEQYF. As DNA, the CDR3 is TGCAGTGCTAGAGGGGACAGGGGTTTCTACGAGCAGTACTTC.

There are many counts of this clonotype. The chain employs TRBV28 and TRBJ1-1; TRBD1 is a possible D gene (6 bases). The ends were cut back, 7 bases at V and 1 base at J, with 16 bases in the middle. Germline lookup yields CDR1 MDHEN and CDR2 SYDVKM. The CDR3 covers 15 residues. CDR3 coding DNA: TGTGCCAGCACTAAAAATCAGGGGTGGAACACTGAAGCTTTCTTT. As protein: CASTKNQGWNTEAFF.

This chain links TRBV4-3 with TRBJ2-1; tentatively, D is TRBD2 (5 bases). Germline V gives CDR1 LGHNA, CDR2 YSLEER. The CDR3 runs to 16 residues. V gave up 4 bases and J gave up 1 base, with 14 bases separating them. In DNA, the CDR3 is TGCGCCAGCAGCCTACGGGTACGGGGTTCCTACAATGAGCAGTTCTTC. The encoded protein is CASSLRVRGSYNEQFF.

In this sample, this clonotype turned up a few times. The chain joins TRBV28 to TRBJ2-7, with 7 positions matching TRBD2. Germline V CDR1 and CDR2: MDHEN, SYDVKM. Trimming removed 10 bases from V and 5 bases from J; junction bases left unmatched: 8. The CDR3 is 12 residues long. The CDR3 sequence is CATTGGPDEQYF. As DNA, the CDR3 is TGTGCCACCACGGGGGGACCGGACGAGCAGTACTTC.

This clonotype was detected ten times or more. The chain links TRBV6-1 to TRBJ2-7; 9 bases fit TRBD2. J was trimmed by 5 bases and V by 5 bases; bases with no gene match: 13. The CDR3 consists of 16 residues. Per the germline V gene, CDR1 is MNHNS and CDR2 is SASEGT. Here the CDR3 reads CASSPYDWREGNEQYF. CDR3 sequence (DNA): TGTGCCAGCAGTCCCTATGACTGGCGGGAGGGGAACGAGCAGTACTTC.

This chain connects TRBV11-2 to TRBJ1-4; D remains unclear. The CDR3 extends over 15 amino acids. Germline CDR1 is SGHAT and CDR2 is FQNNGV. V dropped 5 bases and J dropped 7 bases, with 17 bases sitting between them. The CDR3 DNA is TGTGCCAGCAGCCGATTCGGGAGGGCGTCTGAAAAACTGTTTTTT. Its protein is CASSRFGRASEKLFF.

This clonotype has ten or more counts. The rearrangement links TRBV11-2 to TRBJ1-1; D may be TRBD1 (5 bases). V was shortened by 4 bases and J by 4 bases, with 13 bases between the two germline ends. The CDR3 has 14 amino acids. From germline, CDR1 is SGHAT and CDR2 FQNNGV. The CDR3 loop is CASSSQSGGTEAFF. DNA of the CDR3: TGTGCCAGCAGCTCCCAATCGGGGGGCACTGAAGCTTTCTTT. The full variable domain, completed using reference TRBV11-2 and TRBJ1-1, is EAGVAQSPRYKIIEKRQSVAFWCNPISGHATLYWYQQILGQGPKLLIQFQNNGVVDDSQLPKDRFSAERLKGVDSTLKIQPAKLEDSAVYLCASSSQSGGTEAFFGQGTRLTVV.

The chain has TRBV20-1 and TRBJ2-1, with TRBD2 as a possible D gene (5 bases). The CDR3 runs to 12 residues. Trimming left V 5 bases short and J 9 bases short, with 14 bases between. The germline V gene encodes CDR1 DFQATT and CDR2 SNEGSKA (reference sequence). In DNA, the CDR3 is TGCAGTGCTGTACCGAGGGCGGGTGAGCAGTTCTTC. Encoded protein: CSAVPRAGEQFF.

In regard to this clonotype: The junction shows a germline mismatch at one end, possibly a read error. The V and J genes are TRBV7-2 and TRBJ2-3; D gene ambiguous. This CDR3 has 12 amino acids. From germline, CDR1 is SGHTA and CDR2 FQGNSA. The CDR3 is CASILRIDTQYF. Here the CDR3 DNA reads TGTGCCAGCATCTTACGGATTGATACGCAGTATTTT.

The CDR3 DNA reads as TGTGCCAGCAGCGTCGGGGGGGATTTGCCTCCCCCGGGGGAGCTGTTTTTT. Translation: CASSVGGDLPPPGELFF. The chain carries TRBV9 and TRBJ2-2; 8 nucleotides line up with TRBD2. There are 17 residues in the CDR3. V shed 2 bases and J 8 bases; nucleotides not matched to a gene: 14. In germline, CDR1 is SGDLS, CDR2 YYNGEE.

The chain combines TRBV5-5 with TRBJ2-7, with 7 bases that match TRBD2. This CDR3 spans 14 amino acids. Per germline, CDR1 SGHKS and CDR2 YYEKEE (reference sequence). Germline trimming cut 4 bases from V and 1 base from J; bases unmatched to any gene: 5. In DNA, the CDR3 is TGTGCCAGCAGCCGAGAAGCGGGATCCTACGAGCAGTACTTC. This encodes CASSREAGSYEQYF.

This clonotype was picked up many times. This chain links TRBV6-5 with TRBJ2-5, with 7 bases aligning to TRBD2. CDR1 and CDR2 from the germline V gene are MNHEY and SVGAGI. Germline trimming cut 3 bases from V and 1 base from J; bases unmatched to any gene: 5. This CDR3 contains 15 residues. The DNA of the CDR3 is TGTGCCAGCAGTTATGGGGGAGGGCTCCAAGAGACCCAGTACTTC. Translated, it gives CASSYGGGLQETQYF.

This clonotype was counted many times. This chain joins TRBV12-3 or TRBV12-4 and TRBJ1-2, with D hard to call. The CDR3 extends over 14 amino acids. V lost 7 bases and J lost 1, with 13 bases in between. Written as DNA, the CDR3 is TGTGCCAGCACCCCGACGACGGGTAACTATGGCTACACCTTC. Protein sequence: CASTPTTGNYGYTF.

In this sample, this clonotype turned up a few times. This chain connects TRBV7-2 to TRBJ1-2, with D maybe TRBD1 (5 bases). Trimming took 1 base from V and 2 from J, leaving 14 bases between them. CDR3 size: 16 residues. Germline V lookup: CDR1 SGHTA, CDR2 FQGNSA. Written as DNA, the CDR3 is TGTGCCAGCAGCTTAGGGGGGGGAGGGTCGAACTATGGCTACACCTTC. As protein: CASSLGGGGSNYGYTF.

The chain links TRBV7-9 to TRBJ2-1, with no clear D. CDR3 length equals 15 residues. V shed 8 bases and J shed 8 bases, with 22 bases lying between them. CDR1 and CDR2 (germline): SEHNR, FQNEAQ (reference sequence). The CDR3 bases are TGTGCCAGCGGCTCAAAACCAGGTCTACAATATGAGCAGTTCTTC. Amino acid sequence: CASGSKPGLQYEQFF.